This TCR beta chain appears in the sequencing data of a study of T cell repertoires in cytomegalovirus infection. In the study overall: Matching HLA type and CMV infection were both indicated by public TCR beta signatures.

This clonotype was counted ten times or more. The target antigen is unknown. TCRdb analysed the reads with MiXCR anew, one entry per CDR3 protein. The table lists around 250,000 distinct CDR3 sequences, over 15% of them singletons. Study findings and constraints: In two of eight donors, the top clonotype was HLA-C-restricted CMV-specific. Summed frequency of shared TCR beta families picked out CMV carriers who also had the relevant HLA.

CDR3 length equals 14 residues. Germline V gene data show CDR1 as SGHVS and CDR2 as FQNEAQ. Trimming stripped 1 base from V and 3 bases from J, with 7 bases between. This receptor was identified in a human donor in good health (CMV status not recorded). Some clones in this sample may be carry-over from other donors' samples. The chain is built from TRBV7-8 and TRBJ1-5; D is uncertain. The source material was CD8+ T cells from PBMCs. The CDR3 nucleotides read TGTGCCAGCAGCTTAGACCCAGACAATCAGCCCCAGCATTTT. Amino acid sequence: CASSLDPDNQPQHF.